The 21 T cell receptor beta chains listed next were all sequenced from one sample in a study of blood T cells in healthy people across ages. Primers used in a second PCR of about 6 to 11 cycles were a sample-barcoded 5' primer and a J-beta primer mix. TCRdb itself ran the 5' RACE reads through MiXCR, one entry per CDR3 protein. The table includes approximately 960,000 distinct CDR3 sequences, about 28% detected once. Another study also made use of these data, one on T cells of mothers and their children.

The sequenced sample consisted of blood. The receptor set was obtained from a woman aged 40 to 50 in good health.

With respect to this clonotype: An end of the junction does not agree with germline; a read error may underlie this. The J gene is TRBJ1-2, the V gene TRBV7-2; D is ambiguous. Germline V gene lookup returns CDR1 SGHTA and CDR2 FQGNSA. This CDR3 has 16 amino acids. The CDR3 region has the DNA TGTGCCAACAGCTTACTATTCACCACGGTCAACTATGGCTACACCTTC. Its translation: CANSLLFTTVNYGYTF.

This clonotype was counted a few times. The junction shows a germline mismatch at one end, possibly a read error. V gene TRBV28 combines with J gene TRBJ2-3, with 10 bases fitting TRBD2. This CDR3 contains 17 residues. The germline V gene encodes CDR1 MDHEN and CDR2 SYDVKM. The CDR3 nucleotides read TGTGCCAGCAGTTCCCTTCTAGCGGGGGAACGCACATATACGCAGTATTTT. Its protein is CASSSLLAGERTYTQYF.

Comment on this clonotype: With a much larger clone just one base away, this may be a read error. The chain joins TRBV12-3 or TRBV12-4 to TRBJ2-2; 8 nucleotides agree with TRBD1. V lost 6 bases, J lost 4 bases, and 7 bases stayed unmatched. The length of the CDR3 is 15 residues. The CDR3 region is CASRQTGGGTGELFF. For the CDR3, the DNA is TGTGCCAGCAGACAAACAGGGGGTGGCACCGGGGAGCTGTTTTTT.

This clonotype was seen repeatedly, ten times or more. This sequence joins TRBV9 and TRBJ2-5, with 7 bases matching TRBD1. CDR1 SGDLS and CDR2 YYNGEE come from the germline V gene. This CDR3 is built from 15 residues. V lost 1 base, J lost 2 bases, and 5 bases stayed unmatched. The CDR3 nucleotides read TGTGCCAGCAGCGTATCTCCGGGACAGCAAGAGACCCAGTACTTC. This translates into CASSVSPGQQETQYF.

This clonotype was detected only once. The genes are TRBV24-1 and TRBJ2-5, with D hard to call. The V gene lost 5 bases and the J gene lost 5 bases, with 14 bases spanning the gap. Germline V gene data show CDR1 as KGHDR and CDR2 as SFDVKD. This CDR3 has 14 residues. The CDR3 spells CATSAGGPGETQYF. The CDR3 DNA is TGTGCCACCAGTGCCGGTGGGCCTGGGGAGACCCAGTACTTC.

On this clonotype itself: The junction does not match germline at one end; this may be a read error. The chain has TRBV12-3 or TRBV12-4 and TRBJ1-2; D remains unclear. CDR3 size: 12 residues. CDR3 nucleotides: TGTGCCGGCAGTTTAGCCCTCGGGGGCTACACCTTC. Translating gives CAGSLALGGYTF.

This clonotype was counted only a few times. The chain employs TRBV12-3 or TRBV12-4 and TRBJ1-6; possibly TRBD1 for D (5 bases). The V and J ends lost 7 bases and 8 bases respectively, with 15 bases between them. The CDR3 contains 14 residues. The CDR3, as DNA: TGTGCCAGCACCCTCGGGGCTGTCTATTCACCCCTCCACTTT. It is translated as CASTLGAVYSPLHF.

This clonotype was picked up a small number of times. The chain carries TRBV25-1 and TRBJ2-5; 8 positions agree with TRBD2. V gave up 2 bases and J gave up 1 base; unmatched junction bases: 15. The germline V gene encodes CDR1 MGHDK and CDR2 SYGVNS. The CDR3 covers 19 residues. Written as DNA, the CDR3 is TGTGCCAGCAGTGAAGACCCATTCGGATCAGCGGGGGCCCAAGAGACCCAGTACTTC. Amino acids: CASSEDPFGSAGAQETQYF. The full variable domain, its missing parts supplied by reference TRBV25-1 and TRBJ2-5, is EADIYQTPRYLVIGTGKKITLECSQTMGHDKMYWYQQDPGMELHLIHYSYGVNSTEKGDLSSESTVSRIRTEHFPLTLESARPSHTSQYLCASSEDPFGSAGAQETQYFGPGTRLLVL.

The table lists this clonotype with a count of one. The genes are TRBV12-3 or TRBV12-4 and TRBJ1-2; no reliable D call. V gave up 1 base and J gave up 6 bases, with 15 bases separating them. There are 15 residues in the CDR3. In DNA form, the CDR3 reads TGTGCCAGCAGTTTAGGCGACTCACCAGCCCATGGCTACACCTTC. Encoded protein: CASSLGDSPAHGYTF.

This clonotype was counted between two and nine times. The CDR3 DNA sequence: TGTGCCACCAGTTCTTGGACTAGCGGGGGGGCGAATGAGCAGTTCTTC. Residues: CATSSWTSGGANEQFF. V usage is TRBV24-1 and J usage is TRBJ2-1; 15 bases line up with TRBD2. Germline lookup yields CDR1 KGHDR and CDR2 SFDVKD. Unmatched junction bases numbered 6, after V lost 6 bases and J lost 7 bases. This CDR3 spans 16 amino acids.

V is TRBV7-2 and J is TRBJ2-7; perhaps TRBD1 as D (6 bases). Germline V gives CDR1 SGHTA, CDR2 FQGNSA. The ends were cut back, 6 bases at V and 1 base at J, with 13 bases in the middle. This CDR3 spans 14 amino acids. CDR3 region: CASRREGQSYEQYF. The CDR3 DNA sequence: TGTGCCAGCAGGCGCGAAGGACAGTCCTACGAGCAGTACTTC.

This clonotype was seen repeatedly, ten times or more. This sequence joins TRBV28 and TRBJ2-1; 11 bases line up with TRBD2. The CDR3 is 15 residues long. Germline CDR1 is MDHEN and CDR2 is SYDVKM. V was clipped by 5 bases and J by 15 bases; unmatched bases: 15. The CDR3 region is CASSPNAGPSGGRFF. CDR3 sequence (DNA): TGTGCCAGCAGTCCAAACGCCGGGCCTAGCGGGGGGCGGTTCTTC.

This clonotype was found a few times. V usage is TRBV7-9 and J usage is TRBJ2-5; D unclear. V was trimmed by 5 bases and J by 2 bases, leaving 12 bases between them. The CDR3 has 14 amino acids. Germline assignment: CDR1 SEHNR and CDR2 FQNEAQ (reference sequence). The CDR3 bases are TGTGCCAGCAGCCCAGGAGTAATTCAAGAGACCCAGTACTTC. It specifies CASSPGVIQETQYF.

V gene TRBV5-1 combines with J gene TRBJ2-7, with D tentatively TRBD1 or TRBD2 (6 bases each). The CDR3 totals 15 residues. CDR1 SGHRS and CDR2 YFSETQ come from the germline V gene. Trimming removed 0 bases at V and 7 bases at J, with 17 bases between. CDR3 loop: CASSLVPGAGFEQYF. CDR3 DNA sequence: TGCGCCAGCAGCTTGGTGCCGGGGGCGGGTTTTGAGCAGTACTTC.

This clonotype occurred a few times. The rearrangement joins TRBV6-5 to TRBJ2-1; TRBD2 matches at 7 bases. The V gene's germline CDR1 is MNHEY and CDR2 SVGAGI. The V gene end was trimmed by 8 bases and the J gene end by 0 bases; junction bases not matched to a gene: 4. The CDR3 has 14 amino acids. CDR3 in amino acids: CASGRTSSYNEQFF. DNA for the CDR3: TGTGCCAGCGGCAGGACTAGCTCCTACAATGAGCAGTTCTTC.

In the case of this clonotype: This may come from a read error, since a much larger clone is one base off. The chain uses TRBV5-1 and TRBJ1-6; D might be TRBD1 (5 bases). CDR1 SGHRS and CDR2 YFSETQ come from the germline V gene. There are 18 residues in the CDR3. With 0 bases removed from V and 5 bases from J, the gap between germline ends came to 18 bases. The CDR3 protein is CASSLAQQGIAHNSPLHF. Written as DNA, the CDR3 is TGCGCCAGCAGCTTGGCCCAGCAGGGCATTGCGCATAATTCACCCCTCCACTTT.

In its sample, this clonotype was seen many times. The gene calls are TRBV25-1 and TRBJ2-5, with 8 bases aligning to TRBD1. V was clipped by 4 bases and J by 4 bases; unmatched bases: 5. The CDR3 extends over 14 amino acids. Germline V lookup: CDR1 MGHDK, CDR2 SYGVNS. For the CDR3, the DNA is TGTGCCAGCAGTGGGACAGGGAGAAGAGAGACCCAGTACTTC. Protein: CASSGTGRRETQYF.

This clonotype came up many times. The J gene is TRBJ2-7, the V gene TRBV9; D possibly corresponds to TRBD2 (6 bases). Germline CDR1 is SGDLS and CDR2 is YYNGEE. V was shortened by 0 bases and J by 3 bases, with 13 bases between the two germline ends. This CDR3 is built from 15 residues. The chain's CDR3 is CASSVAPGEYYEQYF. Here the CDR3 DNA reads TGTGCCAGCAGCGTAGCCCCGGGGGAGTACTACGAGCAGTACTTC.

The CDR3 DNA reads TGCAGTGGTGCCAGGGGCCCGATCTATGGCTACACCTTC. Protein product: CSGARGPIYGYTF. V gene TRBV20-1 combines with J gene TRBJ1-2; tentative D call: TRBD1 (6 bases). The CDR3 spans 13 residues. Trimming shortened V by 7 bases and J by 4 bases, and 16 bases separated the two germline ends. CDR1 is DFQATT and CDR2 is SNEGSKA in the germline V gene (reference sequence).

This clonotype was detected a few times. The chain recombines TRBV4-3 with TRBJ2-3; 13 nucleotides align to TRBD2. Germline V gene data show CDR1 as LGHNA and CDR2 as YSLEER. The CDR3 is 18 residues long. Losses at the gene ends were 0 bases for V and 3 bases for J; bases not matched to a gene: 6. The CDR3 here is CASSQDLLAGGGTDTQYF. The DNA of the CDR3 is TGCGCCAGCAGCCAAGATCTACTAGCGGGGGGGGGTACAGATACGCAGTATTTT.

In this sample, this clonotype turned up many times. The chain combines TRBV20-1 with TRBJ2-7; TRBD2 might be the D (5 bases). The CDR3 is 14 amino acids. Deletions cut 3 bases from V and 4 bases from J, with 16 bases between. The germline CDR1 and CDR2 sequences are DFQATT and SNEGSKA (reference sequence). The CDR3 nucleotides read TGCAGTGCTAGCGCTCTAAGGTCGGGGTACGAGCAGTACTTC. Translating gives CSASALRSGYEQYF.